This entry lists 26 T cell receptor beta chains sequenced from one sample in a study of blood T cell repertoires in COVID-19. Profiled with immunoSEQ multiplex PCR; TCRdb holds only in-frame clones, not every one. The table has around 97,000 clones, just under 85% seen once; the top ten hold about 10%. Sequencing was performed on peripheral blood. These receptors all stem from a man between 70 and 80 years old with acute or convalescent COVID-19.

This clone was seen a few times. V is TRBV18 and J is TRBJ2-6, with 14 bases matching TRBD2. CDR1 KGHSH and CDR2 LQKENI come from the germline V gene. The CDR3 totals 24 residues. V lost 5 bases, J lost 0 bases, and 21 bases stayed unmatched. The CDR3 DNA reads TGTGCCAGCTCAACTCGGGCGGGACTAGCGGGGGAACCGACTCCCTTCTCTGGGGCCAACGTCCTGACTTTC. It encodes CASSTRAGLAGEPTPFSGANVLTF.

The chain combines TRBV9 with TRBJ1-2, with a possible D match to TRBD1 (6 bases). Trimming left V 0 bases short and J 5 bases short, with 8 bases between. The germline CDR1 and CDR2 sequences are SGDLS and YYNGEE. The CDR3 runs to 13 residues. CDR3 coding DNA: TGTGCCAGCAGCGTAGATAGGGGGTATGGCTACACCTTC. Its protein product is CASSVDRGYGYTF.

The CDR3 sequence: CASSEAGSRDIQYF. Here the CDR3 DNA reads TGTGCCAGCAGTGAGGCCGGGAGTAGGGACATTCAGTACTTC. The chain has TRBV5-8 and TRBJ2-4, with D perhaps matching TRBD2 (6 bases). V shed 5 bases and J shed 8 bases, with 17 bases lying between them. CDR3 size: 14 residues. CDR1 is SGHTS and CDR2 is YDEGEE in the germline V gene.

The count of this clone is one. This chain joins TRBV7-2 and TRBJ2-7; D not resolved. The V gene's germline CDR1 is SGHTA and CDR2 FQGNSA. The CDR3 has 12 residues. Trimming stripped 5 bases from V and 5 bases from J, with 10 bases between. The CDR3 spells CASSPSIHEQYF. The CDR3 DNA follows: TGTGCCAGCAGCCCCAGTATCCACGAGCAGTACTTC.

The chain employs TRBV18 and TRBJ1-4, with D hard to call. The germline V gene encodes CDR1 KGHSH and CDR2 LQKENI. The ends were cut back, 2 bases at V and 3 bases at J, with 7 bases in the middle. The length of the CDR3 is 14 residues. CDR3 amino acids: CASSPFSANEKLFF. The CDR3 DNA sequence: TGTGCCAGCTCACCATTTTCCGCTAATGAAAAACTGTTTTTT.

In DNA, the CDR3 is TGCAGTGCTAGTCTTGGCAAGACCCAGTACTTC. Residues: CSASLGKTQYF. This chain links TRBV20-1 with TRBJ2-5; D remains ambiguous. In germline, CDR1 is DFQATT, CDR2 SNEGSKA (reference sequence). Trimming removed 3 bases at V and 6 bases at J, with 8 bases between. The CDR3 is 11 amino acids.

The rearrangement joins TRBV29-1 to TRBJ1-4; D is unclear. Germline-derived CDR1 and CDR2 are SQVTM and ANQGSEA. This CDR3 region has 12 residues. In nucleotides, the CDR3 is TGCACCGCCCGGAGGGAAGACGAAAAACTGTTTTTT. Translating it yields CTARREDEKLFF.

About this clone itself: The same CDR3 also results from other DNA sequences found in this sample. The rearrangement uses TRBV4-3 and TRBJ1-2; 9 nucleotides line up with TRBD1. Germline CDR1 reads LGHNA; CDR2 reads YSLEER. The CDR3 length is 14 residues. J gave up 4 bases and V 3 bases, and 3 bases lay outside the gene matches. CDR3 region: CASSQDRGPYGYTF. The DNA for the CDR3 is TGCGCCAGCAGCCAGGACAGGGGCCCCTATGGCTACACCTTC.

In DNA, the CDR3 is TGTGCCAGCAGCACTACTAGCGGGAGGGCCTTACTTCGCGAGCAGTTCTTC. Its translation: CASSTTSGRALLREQFF. The V gene is TRBV7-2, the J gene TRBJ2-1; 13 positions agree with TRBD2. Germline assignment: CDR1 SGHTA and CDR2 FQGNSA. V trimming: 5 bases; J trimming: 10 bases; junction bases outside the gene matches: 14. This CDR3 contains 17 residues.

V usage is TRBV15 and J usage is TRBJ2-7; 9 nucleotides match TRBD1. Germline assignment: CDR1 LNHNV and CDR2 YYDKDF (reference sequence). Trimming removed 1 base from V and 2 bases from J; junction bases left unmatched: 3. The CDR3 runs to 15 residues. The CDR3 loop is CATSRAGTGPYEQYF. The CDR3 DNA reads as TGTGCCACCAGCAGAGCCGGGACAGGGCCCTACGAGCAGTACTTC.

This chain connects TRBV7-9 to TRBJ2-7; 13 positions match TRBD2. The CDR3 extends over 13 amino acids. Germline lookup yields CDR1 SEHNR and CDR2 FQNEAQ (reference sequence). The V gene end was trimmed by 11 bases and the J gene end by 5 bases; junction bases not matched to a gene: 6. This CDR3 reads CAGGLAGDNEQYF. In DNA form, the CDR3 reads TGTGCCGGCGGACTAGCGGGAGATAACGAGCAGTACTTC. Together with reference TRBV7-9 and TRBJ2-7, the CDR3 gives the full variable domain: DTGVSQNPRHKITKRGQNVTFRCDPISEHNRLYWYRQTLGQGPEFLTYFQNEAQLEKSRLLSDRFSAERPKGSFSTLEIQRTEQGDSAMYLCAGGLAGDNEQYFGPGTRLTVT.

The chain links TRBV3-1 (or the pseudogene TRBV3-2) to TRBJ2-7, with 9 bases that match TRBD2. The ends lost 4 bases at V and 6 bases at J; junction bases unmatched: 1. The CDR3 spans 12 residues. Germline CDR1 is LGHDT and CDR2 is YNNKEL (reference sequence). CDR3 protein: CASSRGGVEQYF. Written as DNA, the CDR3 is TGTGCCAGCAGCCGCGGGGGGGTCGAGCAGTACTTC.

The gene calls are TRBV7-3 and TRBJ2-5; possibly TRBD2 for D (5 bases). The CDR3 length is 13 residues. The V and J ends lost 5 bases and 5 bases respectively, with 12 bases between them. The germline V gene has CDR1 SGHTA and CDR2 FQGTGA. CDR3 DNA: TGTGCCAGCAGCACGACTACCGGTGAGACCCAGTACTTC. Translating gives CASSTTTGETQYF. The full variable domain, in which reference TRBV7-3 and TRBJ2-5 provide the parts outside the CDR3, is GAGVSQTPSNKVTEKGKYVELRCDPISGHTALYWYRQSLGQGPEFLIYFQGTGAADDSGLPNDRFFAVRPEGSVSTLKIQRTERGDSAVYLCASSTTTGETQYFGPGTRLLVL.

There are a few counts of this clone. J is TRBJ2-1 and V is TRBV5-1, with TRBD1 matching over 9 bases. V trimming: 4 bases; J trimming: 2 bases; junction bases outside the gene matches: 4. Looked up from germline, CDR1 is SGHRS and CDR2 is YFSETQ. This CDR3 has 15 amino acids. CDR3 region: CASSGRDRAYNEQFF. DNA of the CDR3: TGCGCCAGCAGCGGCCGGGACAGGGCCTACAATGAGCAGTTCTTC.

This chain connects TRBV3-1 (or the pseudogene TRBV3-2) to TRBJ1-2; 8 nucleotides line up with TRBD1. With 3 bases clipped from V and 2 bases from J, the junction kept 8 bases outside the gene matches. The CDR3 is made up of 16 amino acids. CDR1 is LGHDT and CDR2 is YNNKEL in the germline V gene (reference sequence). This chain's CDR3 is CASSQRDRLLNYGYTF. CDR3 nucleotide sequence: TGTGCCAGCAGCCAGCGGGACAGGCTGCTAAACTATGGCTACACCTTC.

The V call is TRBV7-8, the J call TRBJ1-1; D might be TRBD1 (6 bases). The length of the CDR3 is 16 residues. Germline V gene lookup returns CDR1 SGHVS and CDR2 FQNEAQ. Trimming removed 2 bases from V and 5 bases from J, with 18 bases in between. The CDR3 sequence is CASSLPPRSGVTEAFF. The CDR3 DNA reads as TGTGCCAGCAGCTTACCGCCCCGTTCAGGGGTAACTGAAGCTTTCTTT.

The gene calls are TRBV2 and TRBJ2-3; D might be TRBD2 (6 bases). V lost 6 bases and J 3 bases, leaving 16 bases between the germline ends. The CDR3 is 15 residues long. Germline values: CDR1 SNHLY, CDR2 FYNNEI. The CDR3 here is CASRFRDFTTDTQYF. The CDR3 bases are TGTGCCAGCAGATTCCGGGACTTTACTACAGATACGCAGTATTTT.

The chain recombines TRBV28 with TRBJ1-1; 7 bases fit TRBD1. Germline V gene sequence: CDR1 MDHEN, CDR2 SYDVKM. The CDR3 has 15 amino acids. The V and J ends lost 5 bases and 6 bases, in that order; junction bases with no gene match: 12. The CDR3 DNA reads TGTGCCAGCAGTACGCAAACAGGGGTTAGGTCTGAAGCTTTCTTT. Its protein product is CASSTQTGVRSEAFF.

This chain joins TRBV7-9 and TRBJ2-2; 7 bases match TRBD2. From germline, CDR1 is SEHNR and CDR2 FQNEAQ (reference sequence). The trim removed 3 bases at V and 6 bases at J, leaving 13 bases unmatched. This CDR3 region has 17 residues. CDR3 region: CASSLRGRGRGPGELFF. In nucleotides, the CDR3 is TGTGCCAGCAGCTTGAGGGGCCGCGGGAGAGGGCCCGGGGAGCTGTTTTTT.

The chain has TRBV5-5 and TRBJ1-5; D remains unclear. Per germline, CDR1 SGHKS and CDR2 YYEKEE (reference sequence). Trimming left V 0 bases short and J 9 bases short, with 10 bases between. The CDR3 has 13 amino acids. The CDR3 bases are TGTGCCAGCAGCTTGGAACTCCGCGGGCCCCAGCATTTT. This translates into CASSLELRGPQHF.

This clone has a single count. This rearrangement joins TRBV19 to TRBJ2-1; D is perhaps TRBD2 (6 bases). This CDR3 is 15 amino acids long. With 7 bases removed from V and 4 bases from J, the gap between germline ends came to 17 bases. Germline CDR1 is LNHDA and CDR2 is SQIVND (reference sequence). In DNA, the CDR3 is TGTGCCAGTACCTCGCCGAGTCGGGGGTACAATGAGCAGTTCTTC. Amino acid sequence: CASTSPSRGYNEQFF.

V gene TRBV7-8 combines with J gene TRBJ1-5, with D possibly being TRBD1 (6 bases). Trimming pared 5 bases from V and 2 bases from J, leaving 13 bases between. The germline V gene encodes CDR1 SGHVS and CDR2 FQNEAQ. The CDR3 loop spans 15 amino acids. CDR3: CASSVQGHGNQPQHF. CDR3 DNA sequence: TGTGCCAGCAGCGTACAGGGTCACGGCAATCAGCCCCAGCATTTT.

This rearrangement joins TRBV7-9 to TRBJ2-7; TRBD2 matches at 13 bases. This CDR3 has 17 residues. CDR1 and CDR2 from the germline V gene are SEHNR and FQNEAQ (reference sequence). V trimming: 5 bases; J trimming: 3 bases; junction bases outside the gene matches: 10. CDR3 in DNA: TGTGCCAGCAGCGCCCGGGCCGGGACTAGCGGGATCTACGAGCAGTACTTC. This gives the protein CASSARAGTSGIYEQYF.

The chain combines TRBV28 with TRBJ2-7; the D gene is possibly TRBD2 (7 bases). CDR3 size: 19 residues. The germline V and J ends were trimmed by 11 bases and 3 bases, with 35 bases remaining between them. CDR1 is MDHEN, CDR2 SYDVKM, per germline. The CDR3 sequence: CAWALGAGRGTTDFYEQYF. CDR3 in DNA: TGTGCCTGGGCACTGGGGGCGGGGAGGGGCACCACAGATTTCTACGAGCAGTACTTC.

The genes are TRBV7-9 and TRBJ2-7, with TRBD2 matching over 8 bases. After removal of 5 bases from V and 4 bases from J, the junction contained 13 bases not matched to a gene. The CDR3 totals 16 residues. CDR1 and CDR2 (germline): SEHNR, FQNEAQ (reference sequence). The CDR3 loop is CASSRGGQLGRYEQYF. The CDR3 bases are TGTGCCAGCAGCCGGGGGGGCCAACTAGGCCGTTACGAGCAGTACTTC.

The table lists this clone with a count of one. The chain is built from TRBV7-9 and TRBJ1-1; 9 positions match TRBD1. The CDR3 is 15 residues long. After removal of 4 bases from V and 13 bases from J, the junction contained 16 bases not matched to a gene. Germline V gene sequence: CDR1 SEHNR, CDR2 FQNEAQ (reference sequence). In nucleotides, the CDR3 is TGTGCCAGCAGCTCCCCAACCAGGACAGGGGTTGTTTTTTTCTTT. As protein: CASSSPTRTGVVFFF.